The sequence of this T cell receptor beta chain was determined in a study of radiation and T cells in renal cell carcinoma. Study-level background: Nephrectomy followed 15 Gy stereotactic body radiation by 4 weeks. Study results and limitations: No pretreatment tumor biopsies were available for baseline clonotypes.

Comments on this clone: The antigen remains undetermined.

Trimming removed 6 bases at V and 6 bases at J, with 15 bases between. Germline CDR1 and CDR2: ENHRY and SYGVKD. The CDR3 runs to 14 residues. Measured with immunoSEQ multiplex PCR; TCRdb has only the in-frame clones, and not every one. The sample consists of 100,000 to 150,000 clones, about four fifths of them appearing once. Time point indicated: baseline pretreatment blood. Treatment in this sample: 15 Gy SBRT to primary tumor, nephrectomy 4 weeks later. Radiation-treated patients gave blood at baseline, week 2 and week 4. This renal cell carcinoma was of the clear cell type. The sequenced sample was blood, obtained from a patient whose treatment included radiotherapy and nephrectomy. The clonotype was recovered from a woman aged 55 to 70 with renal cell carcinoma. The chain employs TRBV10-3 and TRBJ1-5; D not resolved. In nucleotides, the CDR3 is TGTGCCATCAGCCGTGACGGGATCTCTCAGCCCCAGCATTTT. Protein: CAISRDGISQPQHF.